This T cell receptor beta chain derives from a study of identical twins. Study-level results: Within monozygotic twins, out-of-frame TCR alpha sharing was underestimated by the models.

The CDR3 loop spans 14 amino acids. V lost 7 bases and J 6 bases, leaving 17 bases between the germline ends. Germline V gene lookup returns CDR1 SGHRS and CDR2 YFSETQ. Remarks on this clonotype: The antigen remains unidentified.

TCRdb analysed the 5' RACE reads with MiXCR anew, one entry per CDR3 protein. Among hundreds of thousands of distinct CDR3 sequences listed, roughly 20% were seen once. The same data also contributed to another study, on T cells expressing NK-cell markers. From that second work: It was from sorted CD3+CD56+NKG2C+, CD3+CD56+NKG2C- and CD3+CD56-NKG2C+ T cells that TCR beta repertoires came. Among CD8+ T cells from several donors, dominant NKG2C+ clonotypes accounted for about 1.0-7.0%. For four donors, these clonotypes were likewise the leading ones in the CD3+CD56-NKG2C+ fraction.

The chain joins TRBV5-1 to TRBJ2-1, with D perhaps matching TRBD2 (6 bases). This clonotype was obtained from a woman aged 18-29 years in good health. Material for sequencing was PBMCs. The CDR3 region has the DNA TGCGCCAGCCAGGATGGGGGGACGCTCAATGAGCAGTTCTTC. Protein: CASQDGGTLNEQFF. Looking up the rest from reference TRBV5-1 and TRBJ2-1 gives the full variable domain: KAGVTQTPRYLIKTRGQQVTLSCSPISGHRSVSWYQQTPGQGLQFLFEYFSETQRNKGNFPGRFSGRQFSNSRSEMNVSTLELGDSALYLCASQDGGTLNEQFFGPGTRLTVL.